This TCR beta chain was captured by sequencing in a study of Ad26.COV2.S vaccination and SARS-CoV-2 variants. The CDR3 contains 15 residues. Trimming took 4 bases from V and 2 from J; bases not matched to a gene: 6. Germline CDR1 is SGHTA and CDR2 is FQGNSA. Assay used: immunoSEQ multiplex PCR; TCRdb lists only in-frame clones, some missing. The table lists about 680,000 clones, roughly 90% of them singletons. Treatment noted: 15 to 20 received Ad26.COV2.S at low or high dose, single or two shots; roughly 5 received placebo; per-sample allocation not given. Following the first vaccine or placebo injection, samples were taken on day 63.

The receptor's source is a person between 18 and 65 years old who received the Ad26.COV2.S COVID-19 vaccine or a placebo. The sample in question was peripheral blood, obtained in a trial of Ad26.COV2.S vaccine versus placebo. V is TRBV7-2 and J is TRBJ2-3, with 7 bases that match TRBD1. The CDR3 is CASSSTGADTDTQYF. The CDR3 DNA is TGTGCCAGCAGCTCCACAGGGGCCGACACAGATACGCAGTATTTT.